This T cell receptor (beta chain) is from a study of beta chain features in type 1 diabetes. Study findings and constraints: All four CD4+ subsets of Type 1 diabetes patients contained TCRB CDR3s that were moderately but significantly shorter. Type 1 diabetes patients had VDJ junctions that carried fewer insertions and more deletions. TCRB repertoires of naive, central memory and Treg cells appeared more similar among patients than among healthy donors.

Reverse transcription of all isolated RNA meant that expressed TCRB transcripts were sequenced. Sequencing used immunoSEQ multiplex PCR; TCRdb keeps in-frame clones, though not all of them. The data show 350,000 to 450,000 clones, roughly 13% seen once. This clone was seen more than once but under ten times. The target antigen is unknown. This sequence was found in a woman under 30 with type 1 diabetes. The sequenced sample was naive CD4+ T cells from blood.

CDR3 amino acids: CASSLGISGWGKNIQYF. The CDR3 DNA is TGCGCCAGCAGCCTAGGAATTAGCGGCTGGGGCAAAAACATTCAGTACTTC. The rearrangement uses TRBV4-1 and TRBJ2-4; tentative D call: TRBD2 (6 bases). The V and J ends lost 4 bases and 3 bases respectively, with 19 bases between them. The CDR3 totals 17 residues. CDR1 and CDR2 (germline): MGHRA, YSYEKL.